This entry lists 17 T cell receptor beta chains sequenced from one sample in a study of cytomegalovirus exposure and HLA in healthy donors. The PCR had 60 Vbeta and 13 Jbeta primers. Produced via immunoSEQ multiplex PCR; TCRdb's table is partial and in-frame only. Of 130,000 to 150,000 clones detected, roughly 62% appear once; the ten largest clones hold roughly 4%. The source material was PBMCs. The origin of the receptors is a man between 60 and 75 years old in good health and CMV-seronegative.

This chain joins TRBV5-1 and TRBJ2-3; 10 bases map to TRBD2. J gave up 0 bases and V 0 bases, and 16 bases lay outside the gene matches. The CDR3 has 21 residues. The V gene's germline CDR1 is SGHRS and CDR2 YFSETQ. CDR3: CASSLEGSVAGGVGSTDTQYF. CDR3 nucleotides: TGCGCCAGCAGCTTGGAAGGGTCGGTAGCGGGAGGCGTCGGGAGCACAGATACGCAGTATTTT.

The chain joins TRBV14 to TRBJ2-7; 11 nucleotides agree with TRBD2. Germline V CDR1 and CDR2: SGHDN, FVKESK. There are 15 residues in the CDR3. V trimming: 2 bases; J trimming: 7 bases; junction bases outside the gene matches: 7. As DNA, the CDR3 is TGTGCCAGCAGCCAACTAGCGGGAGGTTCGGGGGAGCAGTACTTC. Its protein product is CASSQLAGGSGEQYF. Full variable domain (missing parts from reference TRBV14 and TRBJ2-7): EAGVTQFPSHSVIEKGQTVTLRCDPISGHDNLYWYRRVMGKEIKFLLHFVKESKQDESGMPNNRFLAERTGGTYSTLKVQPAELEDSGVYFCASSQLAGGSGEQYFGPGTRLTVT.

This sequence joins TRBV6-1 and TRBJ2-3; 11 bases line up with TRBD1. The germline V gene encodes CDR1 MNHNS and CDR2 SASEGT. Unmatched junction bases numbered 7, after V lost 11 bases and J lost 6 bases. This CDR3 comprises 13 residues. CDR3 protein: CAGRDRGSDTQYF. CDR3 DNA: TGTGCCGGCCGGGACAGGGGGAGCGATACGCAGTATTTT.

Here the CDR3 reads CASQGPGSGELFF. In DNA form, the CDR3 reads TGTGCCAGCCAAGGACCAGGGTCCGGGGAGCTGTTTTTT. The rearrangement links TRBV28 to TRBJ2-2; tentatively, D is TRBD1 (5 bases). Trimming removed 8 bases at V and 6 bases at J, with 13 bases between. CDR3 length: 13 amino acids. Per germline, CDR1 MDHEN and CDR2 SYDVKM.

CDR3 residues: CASTRGWAEAFF. The CDR3, as DNA: TGTGCCAGCACCCGGGGGTGGGCTGAAGCTTTCTTT. The chain has TRBV6-1 and TRBJ1-1; weak D call: TRBD1 (5 bases). Germline values: CDR1 MNHNS, CDR2 SASEGT. V was pared by 7 bases and J by 6 bases, with 12 bases between. The CDR3 covers 12 residues.

This chain's CDR3 is CASSLVGGRQPQHF. CDR3 bases: TGTGCCAGCAGTTTAGTTGGAGGAAGGCAGCCCCAGCATTTT. The J gene is TRBJ1-5, the V gene TRBV28; D gene unclear. V gave up 2 bases and J gave up 7 bases, with 12 bases separating them. In germline, CDR1 is MDHEN, CDR2 SYDVKM. The CDR3 runs 14 residues. The whole variable domain, filled in from reference TRBV28 and TRBJ1-5, reads DVKVTQSSRYLVKRTGEKVFLECVQDMDHENMFWYRQDPGLGLRLIYFSYDVKMKEKGDIPEGYSVSREKKERFSLILESASTNQTSMYLCASSLVGGRQPQHFGDGTRLSIL.

The CDR3 loop is CASSFGTGGKETQYF. The DNA of the CDR3 is TGTGCCAGCAGCTTTGGGACAGGGGGAAAAGAGACCCAGTACTTC. The chain is built from TRBV7-8 and TRBJ2-5; 11 bases align to TRBD1. The CDR3 extends over 15 amino acids. J gave up 3 bases and V 3 bases, and 3 bases lay outside the gene matches. Germline CDR1 reads SGHVS; CDR2 reads FQNEAQ.

The chain couples TRBV7-9 to TRBJ2-1; 12 nucleotides agree with TRBD2. The trim removed 4 bases at V and 7 bases at J, leaving 5 bases unmatched. The CDR3 is made up of 15 amino acids. Per the germline V gene, CDR1 is SEHNR and CDR2 is FQNEAQ (reference sequence). CDR3 sequence reads: CASSSTSGSVNEQFF. CDR3 coding DNA: TGTGCCAGCAGCTCGACTAGCGGGAGTGTAAATGAGCAGTTCTTC.

V gene TRBV27 combines with J gene TRBJ2-1; tentative D call: TRBD2 (5 bases). The germline gives CDR1 MNHEY, CDR2 SMNVEV (reference sequence). The CDR3 sequence is 17 residues long. V was shortened by 7 bases and J by 1 base, with 20 bases between the two germline ends. CDR3 loop: CASISALRDGSYNEQFF. In nucleotides, the CDR3 is TGTGCCAGCATTTCCGCTCTACGGGATGGGTCCTACAATGAGCAGTTCTTC.

V is TRBV4-2 and J is TRBJ2-7; no firm D call. This CDR3 is 12 amino acids long. In germline, CDR1 is LGHNA, CDR2 YNFKEQ. Trimming took off 4 bases at V and 4 bases at J, with 8 bases between the two ends. In DNA form, the CDR3 reads TGTGCCAGCAGCCGGGCCCGGTACGAGCAGTACTTC. This sequence encodes CASSRARYEQYF.

The V call is TRBV15, the J call TRBJ1-4; D is perhaps TRBD1 (6 bases). The CDR3 extends over 17 amino acids. The germline V and J ends were trimmed by 0 bases and 7 bases, with 18 bases remaining between them. Germline-derived CDR1 and CDR2 are LNHNV and YYDKDF (reference sequence). The CDR3, as DNA: TGTGCCACCAGCAGAGAACCCCTAGGGGGGGCCGGTGAAAAACTGTTTTTT. It encodes CATSREPLGGAGEKLFF.

Only a few counts were recorded for this clone. The rearrangement joins TRBV5-1 to TRBJ1-1; weak D call: TRBD1 (6 bases). This CDR3 is built from 15 residues. Germline CDR1 is SGHRS and CDR2 is YFSETQ. V was pared by 1 base and J by 0 bases, with 10 bases between. CDR3 in DNA: TGCGCCAGCAGCTTGCCGGACAGCTTGAACACTGAAGCTTTCTTT. Translating gives CASSLPDSLNTEAFF.

V gene TRBV5-1 combines with J gene TRBJ2-7; 10 bases are shared with TRBD2. Germline CDR1 reads SGHRS; CDR2 reads YFSETQ. The CDR3 spans 14 residues. Trimming took 5 bases from V and 2 from J; bases not matched to a gene: 4. CDR3 coding DNA: TGCGCCAGCAGTACTAGCGGGATTACCTACGAGCAGTACTTC. The encoded protein is CASSTSGITYEQYF.

This clone appeared once. The rearrangement links TRBV5-1 to TRBJ2-5, with TRBD1 matching 8 bases. V lost 1 base, J lost 4 bases, and 6 bases stayed unmatched. From germline, CDR1 is SGHRS and CDR2 YFSETQ. CDR3 size: 15 residues. The CDR3 coding sequence is TGCGCCAGCAGCTTGTCAGGGGGCTTAACAGAGACCCAGTACTTC. Translating gives CASSLSGGLTETQYF.

The chain has TRBV9 and TRBJ2-7; D gene uncertain. The V gene lost 0 bases and the J gene lost 1 base, with 11 bases spanning the gap. The CDR3 covers 15 residues. Germline-derived CDR1 and CDR2 are SGDLS and YYNGEE. This chain's CDR3 is CASSVGGSLSYEQYF. CDR3 coding DNA: TGTGCCAGCAGCGTAGGTGGTTCCCTATCCTACGAGCAGTACTTC.

The chain carries TRBV15 and TRBJ2-5; 10 nucleotides line up with TRBD2. Germline V gene sequence: CDR1 LNHNV, CDR2 YYDKDF (reference sequence). This CDR3 contains 16 residues. V lost 0 bases to trimming and J lost 4 bases; unmatched junction nucleotides: 5. CDR3 amino acids: CATSRDQASGGETQYF. CDR3 nucleotides: TGTGCCACCAGCAGAGATCAGGCTAGCGGGGGAGAGACCCAGTACTTC.

This clone was picked up a small number of times. The gene calls are TRBV6-5 and TRBJ1-4, with TRBD1 matching 7 bases. The CDR3 is made up of 14 amino acids. Per germline, CDR1 MNHEY and CDR2 SVGAGI. Germline trimming cut 6 bases from V and 4 bases from J; bases unmatched to any gene: 5. The CDR3 bases are TGTGCCAGCAGCCAGACAGGGAATAATGAAAAACTGTTTTTT. Residues: CASSQTGNNEKLFF.